This paragraph covers one TCR beta chain sequence. Its antigen is currently unknown. With a much larger clone just one base away, this may be a read error. Primers used in a second PCR of about 6 to 11 cycles were a sample-barcoded 5' primer and a J-beta primer mix. Every cDNA molecule bore a tag from a template-switch adaptor containing 12 random nucleotides. MiXCR, applied by TCRdb to the 5' RACE reads, yields one record per CDR3 protein. The sample consists of 600,000 or so distinct CDR3 sequences, 25% to 30% of them appearing once. The entry originates in a study of blood T cells in healthy people across ages. Findings and caveats of the study: Donor CMV status, an unknown factor, possibly confounded changes in expanded clonotypes. Diversity estimates drawn from one million T cells were deemed underestimates. The fall in TCR beta diversity per million T cells was roughly linear with age.

This clonotype originated in a woman of 80 years or more in good health. Sequenced: blood.

The CDR3 loop is CSAVRGFAYEQYF. The CDR3 bases are TGCAGTGCTGTGAGGGGGTTCGCCTACGAGCAGTACTTC. The chain is built from TRBV20-1 and TRBJ2-7; D perhaps matches TRBD1 (6 bases). Trimming stripped 5 bases from V and 2 bases from J, with 13 bases between. The germline V gene has CDR1 DFQATT and CDR2 SNEGSKA (reference sequence). The CDR3 contains 13 residues.